This TCR beta chain was identified in a study of cytomegalovirus exposure and HLA in healthy donors. Looking at the study overall: The same platform used for the 650 to 700 first-cohort repertoires was also used for the 120 or so validation repertoires, as a later analysis reported.

The study, taken as a whole, reports: It was reportedly the case that the classifier diagnosed cytomegalovirus status with high specificity and sensitivity. Subsequent analysis revealed that first-cohort TCR clusters tended to co-occur in the roughly 120 validation repertoires.

These donors were members of the roughly 110-subject validation cohort, a group separate from the roughly 670-subject first cohort. About this clone: Its antigen is not identified.

The table came from immunoSEQ multiplex PCR; TCRdb's copy has only in-frame clones and leaves some out. The sample shows around 60,000 clones, over 85% of them seen only once. V shed 5 bases, J shed 0 bases, and the junction held 7 bases outside the gene matches. Germline CDR1 is SQVTM and CDR2 is ANQGSEA. The CDR3 extends over 15 amino acids. The chain is built from TRBV29-1 and TRBJ1-1; 9 positions agree with TRBD1. What was sequenced was PBMCs. This TCR derives from a man between 18 and 29 years old in good health and CMV-seronegative. The CDR3: CSVSTDRGMNTEAFF. Written as DNA, the CDR3 is TGCAGCGTTTCTACGGACAGGGGAATGAACACTGAAGCTTTCTTT.